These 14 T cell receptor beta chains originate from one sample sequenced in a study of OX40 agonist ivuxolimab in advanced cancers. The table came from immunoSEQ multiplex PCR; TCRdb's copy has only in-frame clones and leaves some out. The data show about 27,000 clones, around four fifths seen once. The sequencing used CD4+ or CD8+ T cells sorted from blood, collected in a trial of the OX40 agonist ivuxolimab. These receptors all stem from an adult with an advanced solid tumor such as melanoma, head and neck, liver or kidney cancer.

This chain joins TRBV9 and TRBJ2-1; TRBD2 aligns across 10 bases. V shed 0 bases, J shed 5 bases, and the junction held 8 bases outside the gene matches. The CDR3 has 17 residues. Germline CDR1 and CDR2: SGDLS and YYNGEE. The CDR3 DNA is TGTGCCAGCAGCGTAGGAGCGGGAGGGCCCGTCGACAATGAGCAGTTCTTC. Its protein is CASSVGAGGPVDNEQFF.

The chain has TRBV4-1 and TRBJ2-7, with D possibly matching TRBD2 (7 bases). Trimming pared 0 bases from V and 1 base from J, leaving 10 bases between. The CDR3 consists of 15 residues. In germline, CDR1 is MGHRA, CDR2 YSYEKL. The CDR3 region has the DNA TGCGCCAGCAGCCAAGAAAGGGGGGGATCCTACGAGCAGTACTTC. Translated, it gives CASSQERGGSYEQYF.

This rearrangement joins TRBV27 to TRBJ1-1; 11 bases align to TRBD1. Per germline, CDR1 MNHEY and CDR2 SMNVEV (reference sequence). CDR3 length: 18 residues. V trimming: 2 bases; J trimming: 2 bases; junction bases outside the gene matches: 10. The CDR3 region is CASSLPPGTGGSNTEAFF. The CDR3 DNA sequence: TGTGCCAGCAGTTTACCCCCCGGGACAGGGGGTAGTAACACTGAAGCTTTCTTT.

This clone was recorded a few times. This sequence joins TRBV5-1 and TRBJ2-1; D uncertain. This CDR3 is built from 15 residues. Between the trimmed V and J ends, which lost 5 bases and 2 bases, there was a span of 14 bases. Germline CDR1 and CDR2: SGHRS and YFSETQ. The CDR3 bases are TGCGCCAGCAGTCTGGCCGAACCTACCTACAATGAGCAGTTCTTC. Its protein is CASSLAEPTYNEQFF.

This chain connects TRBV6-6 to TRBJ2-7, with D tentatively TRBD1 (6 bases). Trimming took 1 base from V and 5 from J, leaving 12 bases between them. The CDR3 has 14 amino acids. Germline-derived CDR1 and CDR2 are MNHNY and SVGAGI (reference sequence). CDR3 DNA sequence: TGTGCCAGCAGTTACTTCACCAGGGGAGACGAGCAGTACTTC. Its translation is CASSYFTRGDEQYF.

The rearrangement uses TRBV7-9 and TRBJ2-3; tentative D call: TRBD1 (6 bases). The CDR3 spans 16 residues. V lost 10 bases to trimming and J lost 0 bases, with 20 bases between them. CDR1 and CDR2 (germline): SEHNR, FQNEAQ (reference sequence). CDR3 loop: CATTGQGFWSTDTQYF. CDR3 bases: TGTGCCACAACAGGGCAGGGGTTTTGGAGCACAGATACGCAGTATTTT.

DNA of the CDR3: TGTGCCAGCAGTCCAGGGGGCTCATCTGAAGCTTTCTTT. Amino acid sequence: CASSPGGSSEAFF. The J gene is TRBJ1-1, the V gene TRBV6-5; 8 nucleotides match TRBD1. The germline V gene has CDR1 MNHEY and CDR2 SVGAGI. The CDR3 runs to 13 residues. V was pared by 5 bases and J by 6 bases, with 5 bases of the junction left unmatched.

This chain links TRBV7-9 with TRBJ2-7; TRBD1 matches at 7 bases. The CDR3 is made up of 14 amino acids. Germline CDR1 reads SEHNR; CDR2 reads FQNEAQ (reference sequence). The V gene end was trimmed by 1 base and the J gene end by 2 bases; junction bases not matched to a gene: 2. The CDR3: CASSLEGTAYEQYF. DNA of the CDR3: TGTGCCAGCAGCTTAGAAGGGACAGCCTACGAGCAGTACTTC.

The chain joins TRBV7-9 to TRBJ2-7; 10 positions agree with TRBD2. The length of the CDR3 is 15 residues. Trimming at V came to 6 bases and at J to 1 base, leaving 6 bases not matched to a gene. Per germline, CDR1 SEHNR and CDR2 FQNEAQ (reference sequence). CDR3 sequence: CASRSSGRASYEQYF. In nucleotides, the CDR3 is TGTGCCAGCAGATCTAGCGGGAGAGCATCCTACGAGCAGTACTTC. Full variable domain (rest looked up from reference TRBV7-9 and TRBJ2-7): DTGVSQNPRHKITKRGQNVTFRCDPISEHNRLYWYRQTLGQGPEFLTYFQNEAQLEKSRLLSDRFSAERPKGSFSTLEIQRTEQGDSAMYLCASRSSGRASYEQYFGPGTRLTVT.

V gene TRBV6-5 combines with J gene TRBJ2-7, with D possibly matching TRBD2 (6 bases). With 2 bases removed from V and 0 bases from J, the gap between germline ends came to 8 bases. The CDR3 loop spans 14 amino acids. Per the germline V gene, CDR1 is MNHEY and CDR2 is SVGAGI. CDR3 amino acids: CASSYGDFSYEQYF. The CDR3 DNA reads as TGTGCCAGCAGTTACGGGGACTTCTCCTACGAGCAGTACTTC.

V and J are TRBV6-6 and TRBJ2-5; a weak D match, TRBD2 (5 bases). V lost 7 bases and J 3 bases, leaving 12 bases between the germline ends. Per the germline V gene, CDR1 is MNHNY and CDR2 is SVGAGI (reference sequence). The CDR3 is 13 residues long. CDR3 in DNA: TGTGCCAGCACCCAGACTATGGAAGAGACCCAGTACTTC. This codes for CASTQTMEETQYF.

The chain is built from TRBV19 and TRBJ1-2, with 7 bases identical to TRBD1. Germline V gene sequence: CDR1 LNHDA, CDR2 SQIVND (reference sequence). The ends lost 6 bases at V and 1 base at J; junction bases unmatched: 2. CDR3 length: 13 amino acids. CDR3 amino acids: CASSPGGNYGYTF. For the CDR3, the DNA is TGTGCCAGTAGCCCAGGGGGTAACTATGGCTACACCTTC. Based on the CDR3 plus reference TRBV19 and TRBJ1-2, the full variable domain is DGGITQSPKYLFRKEGQNVTLSCEQNLNHDAMYWYRQDPGQGLRLIYYSQIVNDFQKGDIAEGYSVSREKKESFPLTVTSAQKNPTAFYLCASSPGGNYGYTFGSGTRLTVV.

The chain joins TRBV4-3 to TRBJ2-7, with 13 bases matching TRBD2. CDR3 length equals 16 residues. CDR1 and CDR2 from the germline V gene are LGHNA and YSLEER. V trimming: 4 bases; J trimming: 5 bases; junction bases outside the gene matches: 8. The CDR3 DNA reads TGCGCCAGCAGCCCTAGACTAGCGGGGGGTCTGGACGAGCAGTACTTC. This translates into CASSPRLAGGLDEQYF.

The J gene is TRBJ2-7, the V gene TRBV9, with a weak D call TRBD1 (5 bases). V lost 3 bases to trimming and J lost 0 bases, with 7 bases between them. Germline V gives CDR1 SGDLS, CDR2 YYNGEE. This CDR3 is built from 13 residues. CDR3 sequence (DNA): TGTGCCAGCAGCGCCGGACACTCCTACGAGCAGTACTTC. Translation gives CASSAGHSYEQYF.